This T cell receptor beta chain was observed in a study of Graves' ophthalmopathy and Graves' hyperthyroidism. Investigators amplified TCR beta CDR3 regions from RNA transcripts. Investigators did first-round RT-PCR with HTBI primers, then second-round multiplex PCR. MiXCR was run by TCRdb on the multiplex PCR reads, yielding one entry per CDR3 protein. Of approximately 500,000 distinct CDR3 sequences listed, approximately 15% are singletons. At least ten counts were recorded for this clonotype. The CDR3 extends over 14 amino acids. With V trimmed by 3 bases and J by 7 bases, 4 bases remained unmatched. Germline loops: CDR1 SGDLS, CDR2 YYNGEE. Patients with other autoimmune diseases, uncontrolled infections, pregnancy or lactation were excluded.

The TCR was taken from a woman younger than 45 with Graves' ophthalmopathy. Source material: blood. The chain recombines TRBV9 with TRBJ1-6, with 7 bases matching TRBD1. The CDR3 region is CASSAGQQNSPLHF. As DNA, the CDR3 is TGTGCCAGCAGCGCGGGACAGCAAAATTCACCCCTCCACTTT.